The 20 T cell receptor beta chains reported below all come from one sample, sequenced in a study of blood T cell repertoires in COVID-19. Assay used: immunoSEQ multiplex PCR; TCRdb lists only in-frame clones, some missing. Here the sample spans approximately 99,000 clones, about two thirds being singletons. The sequencing sample was made of peripheral blood. The receptors derive from a middle-aged woman with acute or convalescent COVID-19.

This chain's CDR3 is CASSLRQGGNYGYTF. The CDR3, as DNA: TGTGCCAGCAGCTTACGACAGGGAGGCAACTATGGCTACACCTTC. This rearrangement joins TRBV7-2 to TRBJ1-2, with 7 bases lining up with TRBD1. The CDR3 extends over 15 amino acids. Germline lookup yields CDR1 SGHTA and CDR2 FQGNSA. The V segment lost 2 bases and the J segment 2 bases; nucleotides outside the gene matches: 5.

The chain recombines TRBV9 with TRBJ2-3; D may be TRBD2 (6 bases). Deletions cut 3 bases from V and 3 bases from J, with 17 bases between. Germline CDR1 reads SGDLS; CDR2 reads YYNGEE. The CDR3 is made up of 16 amino acids. The CDR3 protein is CASSANETSRTDTQYF. In nucleotides, the CDR3 is TGTGCCAGCAGCGCGAATGAGACTAGTAGGACAGATACGCAGTATTTT.

The chain carries TRBV6-4 and TRBJ2-1; D call uncertain. Trimming left V 4 bases short and J 0 bases short, with 4 bases between. Germline lookup yields CDR1 MRHNA and CDR2 SNTAGT. The CDR3 is 13 amino acids. CDR3 DNA sequence: TGTGCCAGCAGTGCTAGCTCCTACAATGAGCAGTTCTTC. This encodes CASSASSYNEQFF.

In its sample, this clone was seen a few times. CDR3 coding DNA: TGTGCCATAGGGAGGGCAGGGAATAAAGTCACCGGGGAGCTGTTTTTT. It encodes CAIGRAGNKVTGELFF. The chain combines TRBV2 with TRBJ2-2; 7 bases align to TRBD2. Germline V gene sequence: CDR1 SNHLY, CDR2 FYNNEI. The CDR3 is 16 residues long. V lost 10 bases and J lost 4; bases outside the gene matches: 15.

The chain has TRBV28 and TRBJ1-5; weak D call: TRBD1 (5 bases). V lost 7 bases and J lost 9, with 19 bases in between. Germline V gene data show CDR1 as MDHEN and CDR2 as SYDVKM. This CDR3 is 14 amino acids long. CDR3 in DNA: TGTGCCAGCACCTACCCCGGGGGTGTTGGGCCCCAGCATTTT. Protein product: CASTYPGGVGPQHF.

The chain is built from TRBV21-1 and TRBJ2-6; the D segment call TRBD1 is taken from the table without a DNA check. TRBV21-1 is given as a pseudogene. The CDR3 is made up of 21 amino acids. CDR3 region: CASSKEALIRGWKPGANVLTF. The DNA for the CDR3 is TGTGCCAGCAGCAAAGAAGCTTTGATAAGGGGATGGAAACCTGGGGCCAACGTCCTGACTTTC.

The rearrangement uses TRBV4-1 and TRBJ2-3; D gene unclear. Per the germline V gene, CDR1 is MGHRA and CDR2 is YSYEKL. The germline V and J ends were trimmed by 0 bases and 1 base, with 8 bases remaining between them. The CDR3 extends over 15 amino acids. CDR3: CASSQDRSGTDTQYF. The DNA for the CDR3 is TGCGCCAGCAGCCAAGATCGGTCGGGCACAGATACGCAGTATTTT.

This clone was counted a few times. V is TRBV5-5 and J is TRBJ1-1, with D possibly TRBD1 on 6 matching bases. Germline values: CDR1 SGHKS, CDR2 YYEKEE (reference sequence). V dropped 3 bases and J dropped 0 bases, with 12 bases sitting between them. There are 15 residues in the CDR3. In DNA, the CDR3 is TGTGCCAGCAGCTCCTTAGACAGGCTGAACACTGAAGCTTTCTTT. Its translation: CASSSLDRLNTEAFF.

There are a few counts of this clone. The chain carries TRBV10-3 and TRBJ1-4; tentatively, D is TRBD1 (6 bases). There are 15 residues in the CDR3. Germline CDR1 is ENHRY and CDR2 is SYGVKD. V was clipped by 4 bases and J by 5 bases, with 14 bases between them. In DNA, the CDR3 is TGTGCCATCAGTGGGGGGCTCGACGGAAATGAAAAACTGTTTTTT. Its protein is CAISGGLDGNEKLFF.

V and J are TRBV19 and TRBJ1-5; a weak D match, TRBD1 (6 bases). This CDR3 comprises 15 residues. V shed 4 bases and J shed 0 bases, with 10 bases lying between them. In germline, CDR1 is LNHDA, CDR2 SQIVND (reference sequence). For the CDR3, the DNA is TGTGCCAGTAGTAAGGGGGATTATAGCAATCAGCCCCAGCATTTT. Translated, it gives CASSKGDYSNQPQHF.

V usage is TRBV28 and J usage is TRBJ1-6; D perhaps matches TRBD1 (5 bases). V was pared by 4 bases and J by 12 bases, with 22 bases between. CDR3 size: 16 residues. Germline CDR1 and CDR2: MDHEN and SYDVKM. The CDR3 DNA reads TGTGCCAGCAGTTCTAGTTGGAGGGGTTTCAGTGAACCCCTCCACTTT. This codes for CASSSSWRGFSEPLHF.

This clone turned up a few times. The same CDR3 arises from other DNA sequences in this sample as well. The rearrangement joins TRBV12-3 or TRBV12-4 to TRBJ2-2; D remains ambiguous. The CDR3 extends over 12 amino acids. Trimming took 4 bases from V and 5 from J, leaving 5 bases between them. The CDR3 region has the DNA TGTGCCAGCAGTTCCTTTACCGGGGAGCTGTTTTTT. The encoded protein is CASSSFTGELFF.

This clone has a handful of counts. V and J are TRBV28 and TRBJ2-1; D is possibly TRBD1 (6 bases). The CDR3 loop spans 17 amino acids. Looked up from germline, CDR1 is MDHEN and CDR2 is SYDVKM. V was pared by 6 bases and J by 4 bases, with 22 bases between. The CDR3 here is CASSPLGGTPGYNEQFF. CDR3 coding DNA: TGTGCCAGCAGCCCCCTCGGTGGGACACCGGGTTACAATGAGCAGTTCTTC. The complete variable domain, with remaining parts taken from reference TRBV28 and TRBJ2-1, reads DVKVTQSSRYLVKRTGEKVFLECVQDMDHENMFWYRQDPGLGLRLIYFSYDVKMKEKGDIPEGYSVSREKKERFSLILESASTNQTSMYLCASSPLGGTPGYNEQFFGPGTRLTVL.

There are a few counts of this clone. The chain combines TRBV7-3 with TRBJ2-2; D might be TRBD2 (6 bases). CDR1 SGHTA and CDR2 FQGTGA come from the germline V gene. The CDR3 contains 14 residues. V dropped 3 bases and J dropped 7 bases, with 12 bases sitting between them. The CDR3 DNA is TGTGCCAGCAGCTTCGGCAGGGAGGTCGGGGAGCTGTTTTTT. This sequence encodes CASSFGREVGELFF.

Comment on this clone: A read error may account for a junction end that differs from germline. The chain combines TRBV30 with TRBJ1-1; D remains ambiguous. Germline-derived CDR1 and CDR2 are GTSNPN and SVGIG (reference sequence). The CDR3 is 13 residues long. CDR3 DNA sequence: TGTGTCTGGAGTAACACCATGAACACTGAAGCTTTCTTT. Translation: CVWSNTMNTEAFF.

V is TRBV7-2 and J is TRBJ2-5; 8 nucleotides match TRBD1. J was trimmed by 4 bases and V by 5 bases; bases with no gene match: 9. CDR1 SGHTA and CDR2 FQGNSA come from the germline V gene. This CDR3 has 15 amino acids. Here the CDR3 DNA reads TGTGCCAGCAGCCTCCGGACAGGGACGGTAGAGACCCAGTACTTC. Translated: CASSLRTGTVETQYF.

The chain employs TRBV19 and TRBJ1-6; TRBD1 is a possible D gene (5 bases). Looked up from germline, CDR1 is LNHDA and CDR2 is SQIVND (reference sequence). The length of the CDR3 is 12 residues. V gave up 4 bases and J gave up 7 bases, with 5 bases separating them. Here the CDR3 reads CASSTGNSPLHF. The DNA of the CDR3 is TGTGCCAGTAGTACAGGGAATTCACCCCTCCACTTT.

This chain uses TRBV28 with TRBJ1-6, with D unclear. Trimming cost V 2 bases and J 7 bases, with 15 bases left between them. CDR1 and CDR2 (germline): MDHEN, SYDVKM. The CDR3 is 16 amino acids. CDR3: CASSLVGSRFNSPLHF. As DNA, the CDR3 is TGTGCCAGCAGTTTAGTGGGCAGCCGCTTCAATTCACCCCTCCACTTT.

This clone was counted once. The rearrangement links TRBV7-8 to TRBJ2-1; 11 bases agree with TRBD2. V shed 5 bases and J 4 bases; nucleotides not matched to a gene: 7. Looked up from germline, CDR1 is SGHVS and CDR2 is FQNEAQ. CDR3 length: 16 amino acids. CDR3 loop: CASSQDRLAGYNEQFF. DNA for the CDR3: TGTGCCAGCAGCCAAGACAGACTAGCGGGGTACAATGAGCAGTTCTTC.

The sample holds a few counts of this clone. The chain is built from TRBV6-6 and TRBJ2-2; 9 nucleotides line up with TRBD1. CDR1 is MNHNY, CDR2 SVGAGI, per germline (reference sequence). Trimming removed 7 bases from V and 7 bases from J; junction bases left unmatched: 4. The CDR3 is 13 amino acids. CDR3 sequence reads: CASNDRGSGELFF. CDR3 sequence (DNA): TGTGCCAGCAACGACAGGGGGAGCGGGGAGCTGTTTTTT.